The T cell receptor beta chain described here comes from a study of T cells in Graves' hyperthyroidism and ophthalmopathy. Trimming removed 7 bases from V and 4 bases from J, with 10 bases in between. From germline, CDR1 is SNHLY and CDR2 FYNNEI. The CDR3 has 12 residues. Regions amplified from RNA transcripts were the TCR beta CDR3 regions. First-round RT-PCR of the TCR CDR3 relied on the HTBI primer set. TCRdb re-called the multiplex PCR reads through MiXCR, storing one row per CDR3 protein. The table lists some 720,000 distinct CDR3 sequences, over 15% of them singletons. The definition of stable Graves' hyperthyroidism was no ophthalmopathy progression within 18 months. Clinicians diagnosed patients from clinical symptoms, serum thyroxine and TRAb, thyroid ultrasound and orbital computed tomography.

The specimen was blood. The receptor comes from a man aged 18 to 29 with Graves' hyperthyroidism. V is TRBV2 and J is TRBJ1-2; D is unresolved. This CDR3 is CASNINTYGYTF. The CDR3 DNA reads TGTGCCAGCAATATAAATACCTATGGCTACACCTTC.